The clone carrying this T cell receptor (beta chain) was seen many times. Its matching antigen is unknown. This CDR3 region has 15 residues. With 1 base removed from V and 3 bases from J, the gap between germline ends came to 14 bases. Germline-derived CDR1 and CDR2 are SGDLS and YYNGEE. Researchers used genomic DNA as the template to profile TCR beta VDJ and CDR3. Using its own MiXCR run on the reads, TCRdb lists one record per CDR3 protein. The sample includes around 430,000 distinct CDR3 sequences, over 25% of them seen just once. The sample comes from a study of CD8+CD57+ T cells in acquired aplastic anemia. In the study overall: Recorded DNA amounts for sorted CD4+ and CD8+ cells had an average of 3.2 ug. Study outcomes and limitations: The study found no significant CD8+ Simpson's diversity difference between patients and controls. Patients and controls shared twenty-nine CD8+ CDR3 sequences, highly expressed in patients.

Before being chosen for sequencing, patients had shown CD8+CD57+ cell expansion by flow cytometry. There was no therapy given to any patient before the blood sampling took place. Sequenced: sorted CD4+, CD8+, or CD8+CD57+ T cells (not recorded which) from PBMCs. This chain uses TRBV9 with TRBJ2-7; D possibly matches TRBD1 or TRBD2 (5 bases each). This clonotype originated in a human donor with aplastic anemia. CDR3 residues: CASSVWGDRHYEQYF. The DNA of the CDR3 is TGTGCCAGCAGCGTATGGGGAGACAGACACTACGAGCAGTACTTC.